These 21 T cell receptor beta chains share one sample of origin, sequenced in a study of identical twins. TCRdb re-called the 5' RACE reads with MiXCR, one entry per CDR3 protein. The repertoire holds 1.5 million to 2 million distinct CDR3 sequences, with more than 30% as singletons. The sequenced sample was cord blood. The receptors were gathered from a newborn girl in good health.

V is TRBV12-3 or TRBV12-4 and J is TRBJ2-5; the match to TRBD2 covers 15 bases. Trimming cost V 2 bases and J 5 bases; bases outside gene matches: 6. The CDR3 is 17 residues long. The CDR3 protein is CASSLRTSGGAGETQYF. The CDR3 DNA follows: TGTGCCAGCAGTTTACGGACTAGCGGGGGGGCCGGGGAGACCCAGTACTTC.

This clonotype was seen more than once but under ten times. The chain joins TRBV4-1 to TRBJ1-2; 7 positions match TRBD1. Germline V gene lookup returns CDR1 MGHRA and CDR2 YSYEKL. The CDR3 is made up of 17 amino acids. V trimming: 2 bases; J trimming: 0 bases; junction bases outside the gene matches: 9. The DNA for the CDR3 is TGCGCCAGCAGCCAACTAAAAGCCGGGACAGCTAACTATGGCTACACCTTC. It encodes CASSQLKAGTANYGYTF.

This clonotype appeared a single time. The V gene is TRBV20-1, the J gene TRBJ1-4; no firm D call. Germline V CDR1 and CDR2: DFQATT, SNEGSKA (reference sequence). The CDR3 sequence is 11 residues long. The DNA of the CDR3 is TGCAATGTAGGGCTCAGGGAAAAACTGTTTTTT. It yields the protein CNVGLREKLFF.

The CDR3 region has the DNA TGTGCCAGCAGTTCCGGGACTAGCGGGAGGTTGTACGAGCAGTACTTC. Amino acid sequence: CASSSGTSGRLYEQYF. This chain uses TRBV28 with TRBJ2-7; 15 bases fit TRBD2. Trimming at V came to 4 bases and at J to 4 bases, leaving 5 bases not matched to a gene. The germline CDR1 and CDR2 sequences are MDHEN and SYDVKM. The CDR3 is 16 amino acids.

J is TRBJ1-2 and V is TRBV20-1, with D possibly being TRBD1 (6 bases). Germline V gene sequence: CDR1 DFQATT, CDR2 SNEGSKA (reference sequence). V lost 0 bases and J lost 6, with 11 bases in between. This CDR3 is 13 amino acids long. The DNA of the CDR3 is TGCAGTGCTAGAGATCTACAGGGCAATGGCTACACCTTC. Protein sequence: CSARDLQGNGYTF.

The V gene is TRBV4-1, the J gene TRBJ2-6; a weak D match, TRBD2 (5 bases). Germline-derived CDR1 and CDR2 are MGHRA and YSYEKL. CDR3 length: 17 residues. Trimming left V 0 bases short and J 0 bases short, with 9 bases between. DNA of the CDR3: TGCGCCAGCAGCCAAGATTTCGGGATCTCTGGGGCCAACGTCCTGACTTTC. Protein sequence: CASSQDFGISGANVLTF.

The chain recombines TRBV4-2 with TRBJ2-4; TRBD2 is a possible D gene (6 bases). The J call is uncertain, as TRBJ2-7 better fits the DNA end. Per the germline V gene, CDR1 is LGHNA and CDR2 is YNFKEQ. This CDR3 is built from 15 residues. Written as DNA, the CDR3 is TGTGCCAGCAGCCAACGACTAGGCCCCTCCTACGAGCAGTACTTC. Its translation is CASSQRLGPSYEQYF.

This clonotype was counted only a few times. J is TRBJ2-5 and V is TRBV5-1; no clear D gene. The J call may be mistaken, given a closer DNA end match to TRBJ2-7. In germline, CDR1 is SGHRS, CDR2 YFSETQ. CDR3 length: 11 residues. The CDR3 sequence: CASSRRPEQYF. CDR3 nucleotide sequence: TGCGCCAGCAGCCGCCGACCCGAGCAGTACTTC.

This clonotype was seen a few times. One end of the junction is discordant with germline, which a read error may explain. This chain connects TRBV6-6 to TRBJ2-7, with 7 bases lining up with TRBD1. The CDR3 sequence is 13 residues long. CDR1 and CDR2 from the germline V gene are MNHNY and SVGAGI (reference sequence). The CDR3 spells CASSLDRINEQYF. DNA of the CDR3: TGTGCCAGCAGTCTGGACAGGATAAATGAGCAGTACTTT.

This clonotype was seen more than once but under ten times. This chain links TRBV3-1 with TRBJ2-5; D ambiguous. The CDR3 length is 15 residues. Trimming took off 4 bases at V and 0 bases at J, with 12 bases between the two ends. Per germline, CDR1 LGHDT and CDR2 YNNKEL (reference sequence). In nucleotides, the CDR3 is TGTGCCAGCAGCCGCGAACTGCTATACCAAGAGACCCAGTACTTC. Amino acids: CASSRELLYQETQYF.

This clonotype appeared a few times. The chain recombines TRBV2 with TRBJ1-2, with 10 positions matching TRBD1. CDR1 is SNHLY and CDR2 is FYNNEI in the germline V gene. The CDR3 sequence is 15 residues long. The trim removed 6 bases at V and 2 bases at J, leaving 6 bases unmatched. The CDR3 reads CASRRDRGQNYGYTF. The CDR3 coding sequence is TGTGCCAGCAGGCGAGACAGGGGGCAAAACTATGGCTACACCTTC.

This clonotype was counted many times. The J gene is TRBJ2-1, the V gene TRBV5-1; 9 nucleotides agree with TRBD2. The CDR3 has 14 residues. V gave up 2 bases and J gave up 4 bases; unmatched junction bases: 1. Germline V CDR1 and CDR2: SGHRS, YFSETQ. The CDR3 region has the DNA TGCGCCAGCAGCTTCGCGGGGGGGTACAATGAGCAGTTCTTC. This sequence encodes CASSFAGGYNEQFF.

This clonotype has just a few counts. The V gene is TRBV6-1, the J gene TRBJ2-7; D is possibly TRBD1 (6 bases). The germline gives CDR1 MNHNS, CDR2 SASEGT. CDR3 length equals 14 residues. V gave up 9 bases and J gave up 4 bases, with 19 bases separating them. CDR3 in amino acids: CASLAQGRDYEQYF. The DNA of the CDR3 is TGTGCCAGTCTTGCCCAGGGGCGCGATTACGAGCAGTACTTC.

This clonotype has just a few counts. This chain connects TRBV6-6 to TRBJ1-2; TRBD1 matches at 7 bases. Germline trimming cut 0 bases from V and 3 bases from J; bases unmatched to any gene: 7. The CDR3 has 16 amino acids. From germline, CDR1 is MNHNY and CDR2 SVGAGI (reference sequence). CDR3 in amino acids: CASSYSRQGGYYGYTF. The CDR3 DNA follows: TGTGCCAGCAGTTACTCGAGGCAGGGGGGTTACTATGGCTACACCTTC.

This chain's CDR3 is CASSELGRRGTEQYF. CDR3 DNA: TGTGCCAGCAGTGAACTCGGGAGGAGAGGTACCGAGCAGTACTTC. The chain combines TRBV6-1 with TRBJ2-7, with 7 bases that match TRBD2. This CDR3 has 15 amino acids. Trimming removed 2 bases from V and 6 bases from J; junction bases left unmatched: 10. Germline assignment: CDR1 MNHNS and CDR2 SASEGT.

The J gene is TRBJ2-7, the V gene TRBV29-1; 7 nucleotides line up with TRBD1. The CDR3 is made up of 13 amino acids. Germline CDR1 SQVTM, CDR2 ANQGSEA. J lost 5 bases, V lost 6 bases, and 10 bases had no gene match. The CDR3 bases are TGCAGCGTGGGCCGGGACAGAAGAGACGAGCAGTACTTC. Protein product: CSVGRDRRDEQYF.

The chain has TRBV24-1 and TRBJ2-1, with a tentative D call TRBD2 (5 bases). TRBJ2-7 explains the end of the DNA better; the J call may be wrong. Germline V gene sequence: CDR1 KGHDR, CDR2 SFDVKD. The CDR3 has 13 amino acids. CDR3 nucleotide sequence: TGTGCCACCACGGCTGGCGGGTACAATGAGCAGTACTTC. This sequence encodes CATTAGGYNEQYF.

V and J are TRBV5-1 and TRBJ2-3; weak D call: TRBD2 (5 bases). CDR3 length: 16 residues. The germline gives CDR1 SGHRS, CDR2 YFSETQ. Between the trimmed V and J ends, which lost 4 bases and 3 bases, there was a span of 18 bases. The CDR3 sequence: CASSPPGLPPTDTQYF. DNA of the CDR3: TGCGCCAGCAGCCCCCCCGGACTCCCACCGACAGATACGCAGTATTTT.

This clonotype was seen once. The chain has TRBV10-1 and TRBJ2-3, with D maybe TRBD2 (6 bases). Germline V gives CDR1 WNHNN, CDR2 SYGVQD (reference sequence). Between the trimmed V and J ends, which lost 0 bases and 2 bases, there was a span of 12 bases. The CDR3 covers 16 residues. CDR3 loop: CASSESGLVYTDTQYF. The CDR3, as DNA: TGCGCCAGCAGTGAGTCGGGACTGGTTTACACAGATACGCAGTATTTT.

This clonotype appeared a few times. The V gene is TRBV7-9, the J gene TRBJ2-3, with 10 bases lining up with TRBD2. The CDR3 is made up of 18 amino acids. Germline V gene sequence: CDR1 SEHNR, CDR2 FQNEAQ (reference sequence). With V trimmed by 4 bases and J by 4 bases, 14 bases remained unmatched. CDR3 coding DNA: TGTGCCAGCAGCTCCTCGTTTAGCGGGAGGAGGAGGTCAGATACGCAGTATTTT. It encodes CASSSSFSGRRRSDTQYF.

This clonotype was detected only a few times. The rearrangement uses TRBV5-1 and TRBJ2-1; D is unresolved. V lost 4 bases and J 5 bases, leaving 10 bases between the germline ends. Germline assignment: CDR1 SGHRS and CDR2 YFSETQ. The CDR3 has 13 residues. The CDR3, as DNA: TGCGCCAGCAGCGGAAACATTAACAATGAGCAGTTCTTC. It is translated as CASSGNINNEQFF.